Each of the 5 T cell receptor beta chains below was sequenced from the same sample in a study of CD8+CD57+ T cells in acquired aplastic anemia. Patients chosen for sequencing had CD8+CD57+ cells that had expanded, as shown by flow cytometry. For CDR3 and TCR beta VDJ profiling, genomic DNA was the template used. TCRdb re-called the reads with MiXCR, one entry per CDR3 protein. This sample carries 400,000 to 600,000 distinct CDR3 sequences, around 30% of them seen once, and the ten largest clones take nearly 0.85%. Material for sequencing was sorted CD4+, CD8+, or CD8+CD57+ T cells (not recorded which) from PBMCs. The receptors were sampled from a human donor with aplastic anemia.

V is TRBV29-1 and J is TRBJ1-2; D remains unclear. In germline, CDR1 is SQVTM, CDR2 ANQGSEA. V lost 0 bases and J 8 bases, leaving 7 bases between the germline ends. There are 11 residues in the CDR3. The CDR3 sequence is CSVEDRRGYTF. The CDR3 DNA sequence: TGCAGCGTTGAAGATCGCCGGGGCTACACCTTC.

This clonotype was seen ten or more times. In DNA form, the CDR3 reads TGTGCCAGCAGTTCGACTAGCGGGGGTATTCAAGAGACCCAGTACTTC. Residues: CASSSTSGGIQETQYF. This chain joins TRBV25-1 and TRBJ2-5; the match to TRBD2 covers 12 bases. Per germline, CDR1 MGHDK and CDR2 SYGVNS. After removal of 5 bases from V and 2 bases from J, the junction contained 6 bases not matched to a gene. This CDR3 region has 16 residues. Full variable domain (outside the CDR3, taken from reference TRBV25-1 and TRBJ2-5): EADIYQTPRYLVIGTGKKITLECSQTMGHDKMYWYQQDPGMELHLIHYSYGVNSTEKGDLSSESTVSRIRTEHFPLTLESARPSHTSQYLCASSSTSGGIQETQYFGPGTRLLVL.

This clonotype was observed once. This chain connects TRBV5-4 to TRBJ2-1, with D possibly being TRBD2 (5 bases). Deletions cut 3 bases from V and 4 bases from J, with 17 bases between. This CDR3 comprises 16 residues. Germline assignment: CDR1 SGHNT and CDR2 YYREEE (reference sequence). The CDR3 sequence is CASSSSAPTRYNEQFF. In DNA form, the CDR3 reads TGTGCCAGCAGCTCCTCTGCCCCTACTAGGTACAATGAGCAGTTCTTC.

This clonotype has a count of ten or more. The chain recombines TRBV19 with TRBJ2-5; 9 bases match TRBD1. Germline V gene data show CDR1 as LNHDA and CDR2 as SQIVND (reference sequence). CDR3 length equals 14 residues. V was pared by 3 bases and J by 6 bases, with 5 bases of the junction left unmatched. CDR3 coding DNA: TGTGCCAGTAGTATCGACAGGGGGGCTCAGACCCAGTACTTC. Translating it yields CASSIDRGAQTQYF.

The chain carries TRBV24-1 and TRBJ2-7; 9 nucleotides agree with TRBD1. Losses at the gene ends were 5 bases for V and 1 base for J; bases not matched to a gene: 11. The V gene's germline CDR1 is KGHDR and CDR2 SFDVKD. The CDR3 runs 17 residues. The CDR3 bases are TGTGCCACCAGTGCATCCCCGGGACAGGGTGCTTCCTACGAGCAGTACTTC. Its protein is CATSASPGQGASYEQYF.